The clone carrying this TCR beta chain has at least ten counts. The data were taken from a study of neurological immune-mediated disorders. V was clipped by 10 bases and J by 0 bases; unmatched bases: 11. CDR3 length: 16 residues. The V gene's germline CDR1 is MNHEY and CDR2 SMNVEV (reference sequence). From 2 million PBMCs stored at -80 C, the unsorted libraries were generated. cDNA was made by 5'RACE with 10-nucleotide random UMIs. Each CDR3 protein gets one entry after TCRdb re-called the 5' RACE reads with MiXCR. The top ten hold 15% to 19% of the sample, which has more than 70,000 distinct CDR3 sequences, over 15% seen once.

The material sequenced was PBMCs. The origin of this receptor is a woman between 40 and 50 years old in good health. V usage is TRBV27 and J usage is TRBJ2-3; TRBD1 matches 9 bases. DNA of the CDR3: TGTGCCACCTCCCGGACAGGGGTTACTAGCACAGATACGCAGTATTTT. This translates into CATSRTGVTSTDTQYF.